The 23 T cell receptor beta chains in this list originate from one sample, sequenced in a study of cytomegalovirus exposure and HLA in healthy donors. Vbeta (60) and Jbeta (13) primers were used in the PCR. Sequencing was performed with immunoSEQ multiplex PCR; in TCRdb, only in-frame clones are kept and a portion is missing. The table lists over 150,000 clones, roughly 80% of them singletons. Sequenced sample: PBMCs. The receptors originated from a man in his thirties or forties in good health and CMV-seropositive.

This clone has more than one count but fewer than ten. Mismatch with germline at one junction end may stem from a read error. The sample contains more than one DNA sequence encoding this CDR3. This chain uses TRBV5-1 with TRBJ2-1; D uncertain. The CDR3 runs 15 residues. Germline loops: CDR1 SGHRS, CDR2 YFSETQ. CDR3 loop: CASSTRLGEYNEQFF. CDR3 nucleotides: TGTGCCAGCAGCACCCGGCTGGGCGAGTACAATGAGCAGTTCTTC.

The chain employs TRBV5-4 and TRBJ1-1; TRBD1 matches at 7 bases. This CDR3 contains 15 residues. J gave up 1 base and V 5 bases, and 8 bases lay outside the gene matches. CDR1 is SGHNT and CDR2 is YYREEE in the germline V gene (reference sequence). CDR3 amino acids: CASRVDRAWNTEAFF. CDR3 sequence (DNA): TGTGCCAGCAGGGTAGACAGGGCTTGGAACACTGAAGCTTTCTTT. Full variable domain (remainder filled in from reference TRBV5-4 and TRBJ1-1): ETGVTQSPTHLIKTRGQQVTLRCSSQSGHNTVSWYQQALGQGPQFIFQYYREEENGRGNFPPRFSGLQFPNYSSELNVNALELDDSALYLCASRVDRAWNTEAFFGQGTRLTVV.

The chain uses TRBV5-1 and TRBJ2-6; TRBD1 might be the D (6 bases). CDR3 length: 15 residues. Trimming removed 4 bases at V and 0 bases at J, with 8 bases between. Looked up from germline, CDR1 is SGHRS and CDR2 is YFSETQ. CDR3: CASSKDSSGANVLTF. CDR3 bases: TGCGCCAGCAGCAAGGACAGCTCTGGGGCCAACGTCCTGACTTTC.

J is TRBJ1-2 and V is TRBV9, with 8 bases that match TRBD1. CDR1 and CDR2 (germline): SGDLS, YYNGEE. The CDR3 extends over 14 amino acids. J was trimmed by 4 bases and V by 2 bases; bases with no gene match: 4. The CDR3 DNA reads TGTGCCAGCAGCGTGGCAGGGGGCTCCTATGGCTACACCTTC. This translates into CASSVAGGSYGYTF.

The chain links TRBV7-6 to TRBJ2-6, with a weak D call TRBD1 (6 bases). The CDR3 is 19 amino acids. Trimming pared 5 bases from V and 0 bases from J, leaving 20 bases between. CDR1 SGHVS and CDR2 FNYEAQ come from the germline V gene. The CDR3 DNA reads as TGTGCCAGCAGCCCCGGACAGTCCCCCTACTCCTCTGGGGCCAACGTCCTGACTTTC. The encoded protein is CASSPGQSPYSSGANVLTF.

The rearrangement links TRBV28 to TRBJ2-2; perhaps TRBD1 as D (6 bases). CDR3 length: 17 residues. Germline values: CDR1 MDHEN, CDR2 SYDVKM. Trimming pared 4 bases from V and 1 base from J, leaving 16 bases between. CDR3 sequence (DNA): TGTGCCAGCAGTTGGGGCAGGGGATTCCGGAACACCGGGGAGCTGTTTTTT. Amino acid sequence: CASSWGRGFRNTGELFF.

The rearrangement uses TRBV11-2 and TRBJ1-5, with 8 bases matching TRBD1. Germline CDR1 and CDR2: SGHAT and FQNNGV. Trimming at V came to 4 bases and at J to 5 bases, leaving 7 bases not matched to a gene. CDR3 length: 15 residues. This chain's CDR3 is CASSWGQATDQPQHF. The DNA of the CDR3 is TGTGCCAGCAGCTGGGGACAGGCTACCGATCAGCCCCAGCATTTT.

CDR3 protein: CASSFPGQGRSGANVLTF. CDR3 sequence (DNA): TGTGCCAGCAGCTTCCCGGGACAGGGAAGGTCCGGGGCCAACGTCCTGACTTTC. This chain links TRBV7-9 with TRBJ2-6, with 9 bases identical to TRBD1. Germline-derived CDR1 and CDR2 are SEHNR and FQNEAQ (reference sequence). This CDR3 is built from 18 residues. J lost 4 bases, V lost 3 bases, and 10 bases had no gene match.

The V gene is TRBV6-5, the J gene TRBJ1-1; D ambiguous. The germline V gene has CDR1 MNHEY and CDR2 SVGAGI. The V and J ends lost 2 bases and 1 base respectively, with 14 bases between them. The CDR3 is 16 residues long. The CDR3 DNA reads TGTGCCAGCAGTTACATCGGTGGGGAGGCGAACACTGAAGCTTTCTTT. Translated, it gives CASSYIGGEANTEAFF.

The chain has TRBV27 and TRBJ2-1, with 8 bases lining up with TRBD2. This CDR3 has 14 amino acids. Germline V lookup: CDR1 MNHEY, CDR2 SMNVEV (reference sequence). V lost 4 bases to trimming and J lost 4 bases; unmatched junction nucleotides: 3. The CDR3 nucleotides are TGTGCCAGCAGTTCGGGACTAGATTACAATGAGCAGTTCTTC. Its protein is CASSSGLDYNEQFF.

This clone was seen a single time. This chain connects TRBV19 to TRBJ1-1; D might be TRBD1 (5 bases). The CDR3 is 13 amino acids. Between the trimmed V and J ends, which lost 5 bases and 2 bases, there was a span of 9 bases. In germline, CDR1 is LNHDA, CDR2 SQIVND (reference sequence). CDR3 nucleotides: TGTGCCAGTAGTGCCAGGACAAACACTGAAGCTTTCTTT. Amino acid sequence: CASSARTNTEAFF.

This chain connects TRBV7-8 to TRBJ2-7, with D perhaps TRBD1 (6 bases). The length of the CDR3 is 15 residues. CDR1 and CDR2 (germline): SGHVS, FQNEAQ. V was pared by 4 bases and J by 3 bases, with 16 bases between. The CDR3 DNA reads TGTGCCAGCAGCTCCGGGTGGACAGAAGGCTACGAGCAGTACTTC. Translating it yields CASSSGWTEGYEQYF.

The chain is built from TRBV19 and TRBJ1-1; TRBD1 agrees at 9 bases. CDR3 length: 13 amino acids. J lost 6 bases, V lost 5 bases, and 4 bases had no gene match. Germline values: CDR1 LNHDA, CDR2 SQIVND (reference sequence). This chain's CDR3 is CASSVTGGAEAFF. CDR3 nucleotides: TGTGCCAGTAGTGTTACAGGGGGCGCTGAAGCTTTCTTT.

The chain carries TRBV29-1 and TRBJ1-5, with 7 bases lining up with TRBD1. Germline loops: CDR1 SQVTM, CDR2 ANQGSEA. The CDR3 is 13 residues long. Trimming cost V 6 bases and J 3 bases; bases outside gene matches: 5. DNA of the CDR3: TGCAGCGTGGGCGGGACAGTCAATCAGCCCCAGCATTTT. Its translation: CSVGGTVNQPQHF.

This rearrangement joins TRBV4-1 to TRBJ2-1; no clear D gene. Trimming cost V 5 bases and J 0 bases, with 11 bases left between them. The germline gives CDR1 MGHRA, CDR2 YSYEKL. CDR3 length equals 15 residues. The DNA for the CDR3 is TGCGCCAGCAGCACTACTTTCACCTCCTACAATGAGCAGTTCTTC. As protein: CASSTTFTSYNEQFF.

The chain uses TRBV10-1 and TRBJ2-2; no reliable D call. The germline V gene has CDR1 WNHNN and CDR2 SYGVQD (reference sequence). The CDR3 contains 13 residues. Trimming cost V 6 bases and J 6 bases, with 11 bases left between them. This CDR3 is CASSQDTAGELFF. CDR3 DNA: TGCGCCAGCAGCCAAGACACGGCCGGGGAGCTGTTTTTT.

The V gene is TRBV29-1, the J gene TRBJ2-5, with D possibly TRBD1 on 6 matching bases. The V gene lost 6 bases and the J gene lost 5 bases, with 10 bases spanning the gap. This CDR3 spans 11 amino acids. Germline CDR1 reads SQVTM; CDR2 reads ANQGSEA. The CDR3 DNA sequence: TGCAGCGTCAGGACAGTGGAGACCCAGTACTTC. It translates to CSVRTVETQYF.

The V call is TRBV6-5, the J call TRBJ1-1; D is perhaps TRBD1 (6 bases). The length of the CDR3 is 13 residues. Per the germline V gene, CDR1 is MNHEY and CDR2 is SVGAGI. The V gene lost 6 bases and the J gene lost 0 bases, with 8 bases spanning the gap. As DNA, the CDR3 is TGTGCCAGCAGAGGACAGCTGAACACTGAAGCTTTCTTT. This sequence encodes CASRGQLNTEAFF.

V gene TRBV6-1 combines with J gene TRBJ1-3; D unclear. V gave up 6 bases and J gave up 2 bases, with 14 bases separating them. The CDR3 runs 15 residues. From germline, CDR1 is MNHNS and CDR2 SASEGT. CDR3 DNA: TGTGCCAGCAGCGCCGAATGGGAGGCTGGAAACACCATATATTTT. Residues: CASSAEWEAGNTIYF.

The V and J genes are TRBV5-4 and TRBJ2-3, with unresolved D. The germline V gene has CDR1 SGHNT and CDR2 YYREEE (reference sequence). CDR3 size: 14 residues. Trimming stripped 0 bases from V and 6 bases from J, with 11 bases between. This CDR3 reads CASSLAAYVDTQYF. The CDR3 region has the DNA TGTGCCAGCAGCTTGGCCGCCTATGTGGATACGCAGTATTTT.

The rearrangement uses TRBV7-2 and TRBJ2-5, with TRBD2 matching 9 bases. CDR1 is SGHTA and CDR2 is FQGNSA in the germline V gene. The V segment lost 1 base and the J segment 11 bases; nucleotides outside the gene matches: 20. The CDR3 covers 18 residues. CDR3 bases: TGTGCCAGCAGCTTAGTAGAGGGTCCGGGACTAGCCGCGCGGGAGCAGTACTTC. This codes for CASSLVEGPGLAAREQYF.

This chain connects TRBV10-2 to TRBJ1-1, with 8 nucleotides matching TRBD1. The CDR3 extends over 14 amino acids. J gave up 2 bases and V 8 bases, and 7 bases lay outside the gene matches. Germline V gene lookup returns CDR1 WSHSY and CDR2 SAAADI. CDR3 in DNA: TGCGCCAGCGGACAGGGTCAGGGAAACACTGAAGCTTTCTTT. Its protein is CASGQGQGNTEAFF.

V and J are TRBV6-6 and TRBJ2-5, with 8 bases lining up with TRBD1. The CDR3 length is 14 residues. The J segment lost 7 bases and the V segment lost 2 bases, leaving 6 bases of the junction unmatched. Germline CDR1 MNHNY, CDR2 SVGAGI (reference sequence). The CDR3 protein is CASSYETGVVTQYF. CDR3 DNA sequence: TGTGCCAGCAGTTACGAGACAGGGGTTGTGACCCAGTACTTC.